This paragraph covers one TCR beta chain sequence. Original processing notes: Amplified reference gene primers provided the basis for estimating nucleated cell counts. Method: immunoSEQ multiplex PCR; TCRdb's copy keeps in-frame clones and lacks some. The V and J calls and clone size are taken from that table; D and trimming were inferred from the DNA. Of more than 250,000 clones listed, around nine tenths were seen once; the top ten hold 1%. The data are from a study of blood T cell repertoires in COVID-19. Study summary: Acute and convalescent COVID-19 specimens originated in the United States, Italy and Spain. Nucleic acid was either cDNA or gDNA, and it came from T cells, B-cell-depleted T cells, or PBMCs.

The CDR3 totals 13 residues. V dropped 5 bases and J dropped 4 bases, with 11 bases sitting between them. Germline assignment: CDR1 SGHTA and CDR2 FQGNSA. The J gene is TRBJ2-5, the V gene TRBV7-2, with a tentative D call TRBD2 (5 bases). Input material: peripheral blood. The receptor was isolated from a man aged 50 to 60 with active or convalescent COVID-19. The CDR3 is CASSVRDGETQYF. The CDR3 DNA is TGTGCCAGCAGCGTGAGGGATGGAGAGACCCAGTACTTC.